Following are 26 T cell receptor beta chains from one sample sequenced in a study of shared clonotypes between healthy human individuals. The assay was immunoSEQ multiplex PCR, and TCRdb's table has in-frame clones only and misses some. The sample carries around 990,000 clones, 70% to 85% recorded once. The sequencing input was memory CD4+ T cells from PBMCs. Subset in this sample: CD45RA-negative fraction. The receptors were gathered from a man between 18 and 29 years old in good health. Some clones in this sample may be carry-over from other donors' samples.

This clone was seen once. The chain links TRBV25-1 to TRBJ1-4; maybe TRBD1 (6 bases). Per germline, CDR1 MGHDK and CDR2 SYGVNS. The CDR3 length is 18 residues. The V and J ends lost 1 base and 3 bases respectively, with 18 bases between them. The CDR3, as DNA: TGTGCCAGCAGTGAATTCGGTCGGGGGCGCGGGTCTAATGAAAAACTGTTTTTT. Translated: CASSEFGRGRGSNEKLFF.

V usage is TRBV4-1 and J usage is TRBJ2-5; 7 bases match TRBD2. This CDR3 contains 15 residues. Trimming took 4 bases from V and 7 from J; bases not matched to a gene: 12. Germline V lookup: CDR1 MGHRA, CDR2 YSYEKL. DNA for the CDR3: TGCGCCAGCAGCCGGGAGGGAGGGCCTGGGGGGACCCAGTACTTC. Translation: CASSREGGPGGTQYF.

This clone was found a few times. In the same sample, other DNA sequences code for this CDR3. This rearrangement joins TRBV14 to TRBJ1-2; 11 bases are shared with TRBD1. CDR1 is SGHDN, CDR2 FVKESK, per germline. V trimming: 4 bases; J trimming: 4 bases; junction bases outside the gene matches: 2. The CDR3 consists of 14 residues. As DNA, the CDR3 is TGTGCCAGCAGCCCCGGGACAGGGGGCTATGGCTACACCTTC. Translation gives CASSPGTGGYGYTF.

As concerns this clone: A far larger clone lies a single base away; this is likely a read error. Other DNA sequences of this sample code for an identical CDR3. CDR3 nucleotide sequence: TGTGCCAGCAGCCCGGGACTAGCACAAGAGACCCAGTACTTC. This encodes CASSPGLAQETQYF. The J gene is TRBJ2-5, the V gene TRBV7-8; TRBD2 aligns across 9 bases. V lost 5 bases and J lost 2; bases outside the gene matches: 3. Germline loops: CDR1 SGHVS, CDR2 FQNEAQ. The CDR3 extends over 14 amino acids.

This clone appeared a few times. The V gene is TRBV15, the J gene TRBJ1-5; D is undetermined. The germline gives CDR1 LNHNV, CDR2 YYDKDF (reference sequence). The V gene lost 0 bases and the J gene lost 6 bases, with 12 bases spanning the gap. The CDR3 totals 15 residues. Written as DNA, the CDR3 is TGTGCCACCAGCAGAGATGGCCGGGTGGGTCAGCCCCAGCATTTT. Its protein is CATSRDGRVGQPQHF.

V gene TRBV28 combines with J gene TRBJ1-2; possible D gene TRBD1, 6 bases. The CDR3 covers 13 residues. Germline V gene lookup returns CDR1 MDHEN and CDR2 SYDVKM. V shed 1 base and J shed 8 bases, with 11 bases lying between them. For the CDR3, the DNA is TGTGCCAGCAGTTTATTCGGGGGCCGGGGCTACACCTTC. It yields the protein CASSLFGGRGYTF.

This CDR3 reads CSVDWTGPRGTEAFF. The DNA for the CDR3 is TGCAGCGTTGATTGGACAGGACCTCGCGGGACTGAAGCTTTCTTT. This rearrangement joins TRBV29-1 to TRBJ1-1, with 7 bases that match TRBD1. The CDR3 has 15 amino acids. The junction had 12 bases not matched to a gene; V was cut back by 3 bases and J by 5 bases. Germline-derived CDR1 and CDR2 are SQVTM and ANQGSEA.

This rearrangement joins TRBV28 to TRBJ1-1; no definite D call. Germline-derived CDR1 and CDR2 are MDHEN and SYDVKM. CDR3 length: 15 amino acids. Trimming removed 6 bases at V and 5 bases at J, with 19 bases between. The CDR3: CASRRTGRHATEAFF. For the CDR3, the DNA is TGTGCCAGCAGACGTACCGGACGACACGCTACTGAAGCTTTCTTT.

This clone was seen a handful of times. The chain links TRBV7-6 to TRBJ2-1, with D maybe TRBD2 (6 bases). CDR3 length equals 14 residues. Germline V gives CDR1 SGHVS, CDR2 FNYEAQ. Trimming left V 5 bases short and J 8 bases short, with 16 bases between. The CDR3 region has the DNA TGTGCCAGCAGCCCAACATTGCGGGATGATGAGCAGTTCTTC. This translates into CASSPTLRDDEQFF.

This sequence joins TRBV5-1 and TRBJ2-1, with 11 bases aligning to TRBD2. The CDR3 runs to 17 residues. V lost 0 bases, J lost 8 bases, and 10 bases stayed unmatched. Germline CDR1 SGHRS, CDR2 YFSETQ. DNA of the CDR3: TGCGCCAGCAGCTTGGTTCTAGCGGGAGGCACGGGGTATGAGCAGTTCTTC. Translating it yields CASSLVLAGGTGYEQFF.

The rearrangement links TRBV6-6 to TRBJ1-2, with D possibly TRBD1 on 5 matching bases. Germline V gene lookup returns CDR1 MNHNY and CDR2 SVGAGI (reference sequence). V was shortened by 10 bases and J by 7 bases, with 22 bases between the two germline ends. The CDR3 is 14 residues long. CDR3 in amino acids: CATRRDGASPGYTF. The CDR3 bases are TGTGCCACCAGACGGGACGGTGCGTCCCCTGGCTACACCTTC.

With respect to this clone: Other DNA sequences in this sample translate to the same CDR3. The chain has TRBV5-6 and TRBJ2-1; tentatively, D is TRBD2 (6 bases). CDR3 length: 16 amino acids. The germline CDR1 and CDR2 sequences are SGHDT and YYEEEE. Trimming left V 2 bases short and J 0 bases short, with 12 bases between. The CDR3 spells CASSLGGPSSYNEQFF. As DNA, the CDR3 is TGTGCCAGCAGCTTAGGAGGGCCCAGCTCCTACAATGAGCAGTTCTTC.

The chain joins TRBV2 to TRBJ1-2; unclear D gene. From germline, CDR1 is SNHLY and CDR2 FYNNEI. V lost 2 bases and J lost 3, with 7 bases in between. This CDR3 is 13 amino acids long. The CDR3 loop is CASSENTDYGYTF. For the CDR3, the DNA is TGTGCCAGCAGTGAAAACACGGACTATGGCTACACCTTC.

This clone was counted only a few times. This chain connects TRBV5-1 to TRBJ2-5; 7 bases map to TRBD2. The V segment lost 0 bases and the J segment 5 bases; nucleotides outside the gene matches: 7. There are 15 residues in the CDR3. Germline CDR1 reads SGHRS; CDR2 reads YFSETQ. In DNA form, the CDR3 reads TGCGCCAGCAGCTTGGCCGGGGGGTTCGGCGAGACCCAGTACTTC. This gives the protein CASSLAGGFGETQYF.

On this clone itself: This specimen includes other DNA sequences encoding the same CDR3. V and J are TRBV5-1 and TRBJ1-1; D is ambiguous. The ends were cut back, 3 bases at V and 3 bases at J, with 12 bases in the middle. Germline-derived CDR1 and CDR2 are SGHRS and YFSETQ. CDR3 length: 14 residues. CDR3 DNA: TGCGCCAGCAGCTCGGGCCCCGGAGACACTGAAGCTTTCTTT. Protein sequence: CASSSGPGDTEAFF.

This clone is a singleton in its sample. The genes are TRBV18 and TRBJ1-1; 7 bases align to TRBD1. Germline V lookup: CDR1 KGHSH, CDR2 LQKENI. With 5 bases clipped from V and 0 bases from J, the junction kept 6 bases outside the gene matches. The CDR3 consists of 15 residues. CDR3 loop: CASSTGDSLNTEAFF. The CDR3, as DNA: TGTGCCAGCTCAACAGGGGACAGCTTGAACACTGAAGCTTTCTTT.

The chain's CDR3 is CASSFSLAVQETQYF. In DNA, the CDR3 is TGTGCCAGCAGCTTCTCACTAGCGGTGCAAGAGACCCAGTACTTC. The rearrangement uses TRBV27 and TRBJ2-5; 8 nucleotides match TRBD2. Germline values: CDR1 MNHEY, CDR2 SMNVEV (reference sequence). The CDR3 is 15 residues long. Unmatched junction bases numbered 8, after V lost 6 bases and J lost 2 bases.

Written as DNA, the CDR3 is TGTGCCAGCAGGTCAGGGGGCTTGCAGTACTTC. Encoded protein: CASRSGGLQYF. The chain carries TRBV6-5 and TRBJ2-7, with 8 positions matching TRBD1. CDR3 length: 11 residues. The junction had 4 bases not matched to a gene; V was cut back by 6 bases and J by 9 bases. Germline V lookup: CDR1 MNHEY, CDR2 SVGAGI.

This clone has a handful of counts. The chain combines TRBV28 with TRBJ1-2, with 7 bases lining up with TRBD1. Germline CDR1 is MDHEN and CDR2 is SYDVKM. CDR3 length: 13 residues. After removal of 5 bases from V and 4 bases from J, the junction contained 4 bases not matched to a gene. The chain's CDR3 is CASSLSGGYGYTF. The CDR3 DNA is TGTGCCAGCAGTCTATCAGGGGGCTATGGCTACACCTTC.

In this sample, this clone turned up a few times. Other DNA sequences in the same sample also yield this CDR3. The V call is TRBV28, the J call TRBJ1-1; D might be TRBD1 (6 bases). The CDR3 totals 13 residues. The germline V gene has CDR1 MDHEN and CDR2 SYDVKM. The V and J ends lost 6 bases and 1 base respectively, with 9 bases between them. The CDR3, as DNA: TGTGCCAGCAGATCACAGGGGAACACTGAAGCTTTCTTT. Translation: CASRSQGNTEAFF.

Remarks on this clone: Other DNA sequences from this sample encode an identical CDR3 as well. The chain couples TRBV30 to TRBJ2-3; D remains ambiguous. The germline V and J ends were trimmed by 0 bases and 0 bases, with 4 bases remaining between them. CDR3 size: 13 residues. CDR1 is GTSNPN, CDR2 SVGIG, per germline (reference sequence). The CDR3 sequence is CAWSVGSTDTQYF. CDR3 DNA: TGTGCCTGGAGTGTAGGAAGCACAGATACGCAGTATTTT.

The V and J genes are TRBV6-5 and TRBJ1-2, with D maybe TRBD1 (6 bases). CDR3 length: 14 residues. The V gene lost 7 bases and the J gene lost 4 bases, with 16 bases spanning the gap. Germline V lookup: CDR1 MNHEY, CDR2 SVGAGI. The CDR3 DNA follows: TGTGCCAGCAAACTAGGACAGTCCGTCTATGGCTACACCTTC. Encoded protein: CASKLGQSVYGYTF.

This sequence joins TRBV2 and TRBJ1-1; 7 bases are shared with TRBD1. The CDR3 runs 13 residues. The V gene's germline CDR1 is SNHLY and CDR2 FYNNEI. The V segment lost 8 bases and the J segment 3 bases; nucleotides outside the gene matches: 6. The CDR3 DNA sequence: TGTGCCAGCCAGGGGGGACGGGACACTGAAGCTTTCTTT. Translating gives CASQGGRDTEAFF.

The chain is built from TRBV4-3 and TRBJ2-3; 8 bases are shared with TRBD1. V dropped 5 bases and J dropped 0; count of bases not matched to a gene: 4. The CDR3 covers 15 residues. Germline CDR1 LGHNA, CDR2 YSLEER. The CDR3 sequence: CASSEGQASTDTQYF. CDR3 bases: TGCGCCAGCAGCGAGGGACAGGCTAGCACAGATACGCAGTATTTT.

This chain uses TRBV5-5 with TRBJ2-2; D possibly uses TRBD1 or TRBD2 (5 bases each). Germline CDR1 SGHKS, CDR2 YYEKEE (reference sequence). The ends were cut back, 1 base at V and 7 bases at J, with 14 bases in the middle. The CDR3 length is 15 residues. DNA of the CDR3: TGTGCCAGCAGCTTGCTAGCCCACAGGAACGGGGAGCTGTTTTTT. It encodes CASSLLAHRNGELFF.

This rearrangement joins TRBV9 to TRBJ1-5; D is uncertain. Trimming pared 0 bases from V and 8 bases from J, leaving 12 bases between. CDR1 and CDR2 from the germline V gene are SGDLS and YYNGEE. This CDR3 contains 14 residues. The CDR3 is CASSVGVGGEPQHF. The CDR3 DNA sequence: TGTGCCAGCAGCGTAGGGGTCGGTGGGGAGCCCCAGCATTTT.